A single sample is the source of the 18 T cell receptor beta chains below, sequenced in a study of post-analysis software for immune sequencing data. Study-wide results and limits: A handful of TRBV segments were more frequent in patients than controls; TRBV5-6, TRBV5-1 and TRBV20-1 belonged to this group.

Their target antigens are unknown. The library was made from cDNA and included unique molecular identifiers. MiXCR, applied by TCRdb to the PCR reads, yields one record per CDR3 protein. The profile covers 800,000 to 950,000 distinct CDR3 sequences, with 53% appearing a single time and roughly 4.4% taken by the ten largest. The sample taken for sequencing was blood. Source of these receptors: a girl under 18 with multiple sclerosis.

The chain couples TRBV29-1 to TRBJ2-1; the match to TRBD2 covers 13 bases. The ends lost 1 base at V and 7 bases at J; junction bases unmatched: 7. Germline assignment: CDR1 SQVTM and CDR2 ANQGSEA. This CDR3 has 16 residues. CDR3 DNA: TGCAGCGTTGAAGGGGGACTAGCGGGGTTAGGGAATGAGCAGTTCTTC. Translated, it gives CSVEGGLAGLGNEQFF.

The sample holds a few counts of this clonotype. J is TRBJ2-3 and V is TRBV12-3 or TRBV12-4; D perhaps matches TRBD2 (5 bases). V was trimmed by 7 bases and J by 4 bases, leaving 15 bases between them. The CDR3 spans 14 residues. CDR3 sequence (DNA): TGTGCCAGCATGAGAGACGGCGGGTCAGATACGCAGTATTTT. Translated, it gives CASMRDGGSDTQYF.

Here the CDR3 DNA reads TGCGCCAGCGGCGAGACCTTTGGCGGGAGGACCTACGAGCAGTACTTC. Its protein product is CASGETFGGRTYEQYF. The chain couples TRBV5-1 to TRBJ2-7; 8 bases line up with TRBD2. Trimming cost V 7 bases and J 2 bases; bases outside gene matches: 14. The germline V gene encodes CDR1 SGHRS and CDR2 YFSETQ. The CDR3 contains 16 residues.

This chain joins TRBV12-3 or TRBV12-4 and TRBJ2-1; D call uncertain. This CDR3 is 15 amino acids long. V was trimmed by 2 bases and J by 3 bases, leaving 11 bases between them. This chain's CDR3 is CASSLLVNGYNEQFF. Written as DNA, the CDR3 is TGTGCCAGCAGTTTATTAGTGAATGGCTACAATGAGCAGTTCTTC.

CDR3: CASSPDEASGSNEQFF. CDR3 sequence (DNA): TGTGCCAGCAGCCCCGATGAGGCTAGCGGGAGCAATGAGCAGTTCTTC. The chain combines TRBV4-2 with TRBJ2-1, with TRBD2 matching over 10 bases. Trimming at V came to 4 bases and at J to 6 bases, leaving 9 bases not matched to a gene. Germline CDR1 reads LGHNA; CDR2 reads YNFKEQ. This CDR3 region has 16 residues.

The genes are TRBV10-1 and TRBJ2-5, with TRBD2 identical over 11 bases. The J call may be incorrect, as the DNA end agrees better with TRBJ2-7. The CDR3 contains 14 residues. Germline V lookup: CDR1 WNHNN, CDR2 SYGVQD (reference sequence). The CDR3 sequence is CASSESTSGIEQYF. For the CDR3, the DNA is TGCGCCAGCAGTGAGTCGACTAGCGGGATCGAGCAGTACTTC.

The chain combines TRBV5-1 with TRBJ2-3, with D tentatively TRBD2 (7 bases). Trimming removed 2 bases from V and 4 bases from J, with 14 bases in between. CDR1 is SGHRS, CDR2 YFSETQ, per germline. The CDR3 length is 15 residues. This chain's CDR3 is CASSFRGGSADTQYF. The CDR3 DNA follows: TGCGCCAGCAGCTTTAGGGGGGGGTCGGCAGATACGCAGTATTTT. Full variable domain (rest looked up from reference TRBV5-1 and TRBJ2-3): KAGVTQTPRYLIKTRGQQVTLSCSPISGHRSVSWYQQTPGQGLQFLFEYFSETQRNKGNFPGRFSGRQFSNSRSEMNVSTLELGDSALYLCASSFRGGSADTQYFGPGTRLTVL.

The chain uses TRBV7-6 and TRBJ2-1; TRBD2 aligns across 8 bases. Germline V lookup: CDR1 SGHVS, CDR2 FNYEAQ. This CDR3 has 17 amino acids. J gave up 8 bases and V 1 base, and 13 bases lay outside the gene matches. The CDR3 region is CASSLGLSGGLLDEQFF. For the CDR3, the DNA is TGTGCCAGCAGCTTAGGGCTTTCGGGGGGGCTATTAGATGAGCAGTTCTTC.

The chain employs TRBV3-1 and TRBJ2-7; the D call may be TRBD1 or TRBD2 (5 bases each). CDR3 length: 15 amino acids. Trimming shortened V by 0 bases and J by 0 bases, and 9 bases separated the two germline ends. Germline CDR1 LGHDT, CDR2 YNNKEL (reference sequence). The CDR3 reads CASSQEGRSSYEQYF. The CDR3 DNA is TGTGCCAGCAGCCAAGAGGGACGGAGCTCCTACGAGCAGTACTTC.

The CDR3 bases are TGTGCCAGCAGCGTAGGCCCGGGGGCCAAAGAGACCCAGTACTTC. This gives the protein CASSVGPGAKETQYF. This chain connects TRBV9 to TRBJ2-5; TRBD1 or TRBD2 may be the D gene (6 bases each). CDR1 and CDR2 from the germline V gene are SGDLS and YYNGEE. The CDR3 is made up of 15 amino acids. Trimming pared 0 bases from V and 3 bases from J, leaving 12 bases between.

J is TRBJ2-1 and V is TRBV7-3, with TRBD2 as a possible D gene (5 bases). Germline CDR1 SGHTA, CDR2 FQGTGA. V lost 3 bases to trimming and J lost 1 base, with 10 bases between them. This CDR3 has 15 amino acids. Here the CDR3 reads CASSLTGWSYNEQFF. In DNA, the CDR3 is TGTGCCAGCAGCTTGACGGGATGGTCCTACAATGAGCAGTTCTTC.

The chain combines TRBV12-3 or TRBV12-4 with TRBJ1-4, with D perhaps TRBD1 (5 bases). This CDR3 contains 13 residues. V was cut by 8 bases and J by 7 bases, with 14 bases left in between. CDR3 sequence reads: CASYRDRSEKLFF. CDR3 DNA sequence: TGTGCCAGCTACCGGGACCGGTCTGAAAAACTGTTTTTT.

The chain is built from TRBV29-1 and TRBJ2-1; 9 nucleotides align to TRBD2. Germline CDR1 reads SQVTM; CDR2 reads ANQGSEA. V dropped 3 bases and J dropped 6; count of bases not matched to a gene: 18. The CDR3 is 18 residues long. The DNA of the CDR3 is TGCAGCGTTGATGTCTGGGCGGGAGGGCGGCTCTCAGGCAATGAGCAGTTCTTC. Translated, it gives CSVDVWAGGRLSGNEQFF.

This clonotype was detected a few times. The chain employs TRBV4-1 and TRBJ2-7; D call uncertain. Germline loops: CDR1 MGHRA, CDR2 YSYEKL. This CDR3 contains 13 residues. The V end was cut by 0 bases, the J end by 0 bases, with 3 bases between. The CDR3 sequence: CASSQDVSYEQYF. CDR3 coding DNA: TGCGCCAGCAGCCAAGACGTCTCCTACGAGCAGTACTTC.

The V call is TRBV5-1, the J call TRBJ2-3; TRBD2 aligns across 8 bases. Germline CDR1 and CDR2: SGHRS and YFSETQ. Trimming cost V 0 bases and J 0 bases; bases outside gene matches: 3. This CDR3 is built from 16 residues. The CDR3: CASSLGSSGSTDTQYF. The DNA for the CDR3 is TGCGCCAGCAGCTTGGGATCTAGCGGGAGCACAGATACGCAGTATTTT.

The chain uses TRBV7-3 and TRBJ2-5; a weak D match, TRBD1 (7 bases). This CDR3 has 16 residues. V was clipped by 3 bases and J by 2 bases, with 16 bases between them. CDR1 is SGHTA, CDR2 FQGTGA, per germline. The chain's CDR3 is CASSFLPRGTQETQYF. CDR3 in DNA: TGTGCCAGCAGCTTCTTACCCAGGGGGACTCAAGAGACCCAGTACTTC.

This rearrangement joins TRBV10-2 to TRBJ2-3; no clear D gene. This CDR3 is built from 16 residues. V gave up 1 base and J gave up 4 bases, with 15 bases separating them. Germline CDR1 reads WSHSY; CDR2 reads SAAADI. This chain's CDR3 is CASSEYVLPGSDTQYF. In DNA, the CDR3 is TGCGCCAGCAGTGAGTACGTGCTTCCCGGGTCAGATACGCAGTATTTT.

V is TRBV10-2 and J is TRBJ1-5; the D gene is possibly TRBD1 (6 bases). The CDR3 runs to 14 residues. Germline loops: CDR1 WSHSY, CDR2 SAAADI. V gave up 3 bases and J gave up 3 bases, with 9 bases separating them. CDR3 coding DNA: TGCGCCAGCAGTGAACAGGGCTACAATCAGCCCCAGCATTTT. It codes for CASSEQGYNQPQHF.